The rows below give T cell receptor beta chains drawn from one sample of a study of beta chain features in type 1 diabetes. Using immunoSEQ multiplex PCR, the repertoire was profiled, and TCRdb retains in-frame clones only, with some absent. This sample yields around 300,000 clones, of which approximately 10% are seen a single time; 0.015% belongs to the top ten. Material: naive CD4+ T cells from blood. The receptors shown here come from a woman in her twenties or thirties in good health. CDR3s include the opening cysteine and the closing phenylalanine or tryptophan. A D gene is named only where the DNA matches it firmly. The size entry is marked missing in some rows and otherwise reads once, few, many or a size class.

>NA|TRBV6-1|few|TRBJ2-7
TGTGCCAGCTCCGAGACAACTCCAGTCTCCTACGAGCAGTACTTC
CASSETTPVSYEQYF
>TRBD1|TRBV28|few|TRBJ2-7
TGTGCCAGCCTGTCGGGACAGGGGCCCAACGAGCAGTACTTC
CASLSGQGPNEQYF
>TRBD1|TRBV6-5|few|TRBJ2-2
TGTGCCACCAGGGACAGGGGCGTAACCGGGGAGCTGTTTTTT
CATRDRGVTGELFF
>NA|TRBV4-3|few|TRBJ2-7
TGCGCCAGCAGCCAAGAGGAGGACAGCTCCGAGCAGTACTTC
CASSQEEDSSEQYF
>NA|TRBV28|NA|TRBJ2-2
TGTGCCAGCAGAATAAGAACAGGGTTGAACACCGGGGAGCTGTTTTTT
CASRIRTGLNTGELFF
>TRBD1|TRBV2|NA|TRBJ1-1
TGTGCCAGCAGTCTCACCGGGACAGAGAACACTGAAGCTTTCTTT
CASSLTGTENTEAFF
>NA|TRBV28|few|TRBJ1-1
TGTGCCAGCAGTCCGGGACTCCGGGGCACTGAAGCTTTCTTT
CASSPGLRGTEAFF
>NA|TRBV28|NA|TRBJ2-5
TGTGCCAGCAGTTTATCCCCGGGAAACGGGGAGACCCAGTACTTC
CASSLSPGNGETQYF
>TRBD1|TRBV7-8|few|TRBJ2-5
TGTGCCAGCAGCGGACGGACAGGGCCCCAAGAGACCCAGTACTTC
CASSGRTGPQETQYF
>TRBD2|TRBV27|few|TRBJ2-2
TGTGCCAGCAGTTCTGTGGTAGCGGGAAACGGGGAGCTGTTTTTT
CASSSVVAGNGELFF
>TRBD1|TRBV5-4|NA|TRBJ1-2
TGTGCCAGCAGTACAGGGGGAAACTATGGCTACACCTTC
CASSTGGNYGYTF
>TRBD1|TRBV11-2|NA|TRBJ1-2
TGTGCCAGCAGCACGTACAGGACAGGCATGGGGGGCTACACCTTC
CASSTYRTGMGGYTF